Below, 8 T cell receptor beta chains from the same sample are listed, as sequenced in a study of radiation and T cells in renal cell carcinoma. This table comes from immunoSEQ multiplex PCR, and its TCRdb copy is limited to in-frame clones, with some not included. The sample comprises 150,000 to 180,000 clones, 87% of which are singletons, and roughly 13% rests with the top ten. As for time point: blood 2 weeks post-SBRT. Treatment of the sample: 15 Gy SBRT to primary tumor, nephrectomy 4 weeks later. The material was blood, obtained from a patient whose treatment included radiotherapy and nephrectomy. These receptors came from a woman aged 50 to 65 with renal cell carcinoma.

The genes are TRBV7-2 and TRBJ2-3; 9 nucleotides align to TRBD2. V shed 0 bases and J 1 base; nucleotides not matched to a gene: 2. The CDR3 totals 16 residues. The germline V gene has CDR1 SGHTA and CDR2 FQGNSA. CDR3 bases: TGTGCCAGCAGCTTAGCCCCTAGCGGGGGCACAGATACGCAGTATTTT. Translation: CASSLAPSGGTDTQYF. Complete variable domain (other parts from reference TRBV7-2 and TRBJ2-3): GAGVSQSPSNKVTEKGKDVELRCDPISGHTALYWYRQSLGQGLEFLIYFQGNSAPDKSGLPSDRFSAERTGGSVSTLTIQRTQQEDSAVYLCASSLAPSGGTDTQYFGPGTRLTVL.

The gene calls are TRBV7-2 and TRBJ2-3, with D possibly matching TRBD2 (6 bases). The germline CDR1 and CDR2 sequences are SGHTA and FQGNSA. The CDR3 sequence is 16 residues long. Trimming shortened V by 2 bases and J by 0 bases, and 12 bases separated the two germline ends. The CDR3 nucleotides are TGTGCCAGCAGCTTACAAACTAGCCCCAGCACAGATACGCAGTATTTT. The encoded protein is CASSLQTSPSTDTQYF.

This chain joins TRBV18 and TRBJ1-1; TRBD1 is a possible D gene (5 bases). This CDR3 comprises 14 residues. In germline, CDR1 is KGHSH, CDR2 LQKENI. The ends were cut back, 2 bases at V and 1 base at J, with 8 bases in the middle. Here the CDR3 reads CASSPGAENTEAFF. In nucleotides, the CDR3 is TGTGCCAGCTCACCAGGGGCGGAGAACACTGAAGCTTTCTTT.

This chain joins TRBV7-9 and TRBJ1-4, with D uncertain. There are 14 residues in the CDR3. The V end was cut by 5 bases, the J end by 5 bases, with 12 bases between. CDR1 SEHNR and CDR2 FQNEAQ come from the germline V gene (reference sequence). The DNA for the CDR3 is TGTGCCAGCAGCCCCCTCCTTCGGAATGAAAAACTGTTTTTT. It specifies CASSPLLRNEKLFF.

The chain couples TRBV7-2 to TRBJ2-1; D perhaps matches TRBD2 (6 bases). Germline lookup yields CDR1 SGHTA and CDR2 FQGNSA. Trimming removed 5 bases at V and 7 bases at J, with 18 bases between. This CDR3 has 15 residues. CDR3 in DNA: TGTGCCAGCAGCCCCCCCGGGGGTTGGTCGAATGAGCAGTTCTTC. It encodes CASSPPGGWSNEQFF.

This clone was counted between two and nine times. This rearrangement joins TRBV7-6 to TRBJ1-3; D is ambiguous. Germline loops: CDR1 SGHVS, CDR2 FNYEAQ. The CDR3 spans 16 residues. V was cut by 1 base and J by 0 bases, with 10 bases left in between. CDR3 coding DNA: TGTGCCAGCAGCTTAGAAGCCGTCAACTCTGGAAACACCATATATTTT. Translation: CASSLEAVNSGNTIYF.

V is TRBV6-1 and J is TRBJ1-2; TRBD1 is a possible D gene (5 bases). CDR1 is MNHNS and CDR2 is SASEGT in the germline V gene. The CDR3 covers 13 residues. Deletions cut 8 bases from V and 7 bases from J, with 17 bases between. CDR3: CASQLAGILGYTF. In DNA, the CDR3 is TGTGCCAGCCAATTAGCAGGGATCCTTGGCTACACCTTC.

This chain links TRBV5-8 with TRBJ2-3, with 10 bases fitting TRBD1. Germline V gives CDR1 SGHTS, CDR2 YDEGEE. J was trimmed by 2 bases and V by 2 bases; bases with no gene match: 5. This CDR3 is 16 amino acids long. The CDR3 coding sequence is TGTGCCAGCAGCTTCGGGACAGGGGTATTCACAGATACGCAGTATTTT. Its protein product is CASSFGTGVFTDTQYF.